Detailed here is one TCR beta chain. Repertoires were generated with immunoSEQ multiplex PCR, while TCRdb's copy carries only in-frame clones and drops some. The sample consists of more than 300,000 clones, 88% of them appearing once. In assigning cohorts, the study relied on participant-reported clinical history. The entry originates in a study of blood T cell repertoires in COVID-19. Across the study: COVID-19 samples collected from the United States, Italy and Spain covered acute and convalescent phases.

The germline V gene encodes CDR1 SGHAT and CDR2 FQNNGV. Between the trimmed V and J ends, which lost 7 bases and 5 bases, there was a span of 24 bases. CDR3 length: 16 amino acids. Sequencing was done on a sample of PBMCs or T cells enriched from blood (not recorded which). The V call is TRBV11-2, the J call TRBJ2-7, with D perhaps matching TRBD1 (6 bases). This TCR came from a woman aged 18-29 years who had recovered from COVID-19. In DNA, the CDR3 is TGTGCCAGCACCCAAGGGTCCTGGCAGGGGTGGAACGAGCAGTACTTC. Residues: CASTQGSWQGWNEQYF.